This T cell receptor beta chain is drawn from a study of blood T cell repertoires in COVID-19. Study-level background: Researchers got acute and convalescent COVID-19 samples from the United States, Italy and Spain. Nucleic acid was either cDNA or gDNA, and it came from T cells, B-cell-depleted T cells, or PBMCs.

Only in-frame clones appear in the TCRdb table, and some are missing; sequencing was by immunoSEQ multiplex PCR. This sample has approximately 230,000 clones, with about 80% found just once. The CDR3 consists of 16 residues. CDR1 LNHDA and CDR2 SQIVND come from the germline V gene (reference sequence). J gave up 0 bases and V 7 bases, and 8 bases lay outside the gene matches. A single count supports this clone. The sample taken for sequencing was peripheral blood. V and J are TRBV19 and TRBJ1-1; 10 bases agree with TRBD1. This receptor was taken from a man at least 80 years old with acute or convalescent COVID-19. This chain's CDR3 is CASKSRTGGMNTEAFF. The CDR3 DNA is TGTGCCAGTAAGTCCCGGACAGGGGGGATGAACACTGAAGCTTTCTTT.